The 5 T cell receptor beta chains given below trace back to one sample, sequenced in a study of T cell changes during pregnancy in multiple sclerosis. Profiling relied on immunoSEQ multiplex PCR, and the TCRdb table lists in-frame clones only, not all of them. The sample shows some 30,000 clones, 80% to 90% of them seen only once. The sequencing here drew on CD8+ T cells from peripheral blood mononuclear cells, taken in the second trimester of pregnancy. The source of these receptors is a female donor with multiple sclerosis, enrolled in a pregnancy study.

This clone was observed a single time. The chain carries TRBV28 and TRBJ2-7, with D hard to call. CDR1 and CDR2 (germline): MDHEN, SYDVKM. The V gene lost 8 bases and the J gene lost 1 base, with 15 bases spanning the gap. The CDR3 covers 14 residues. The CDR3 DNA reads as TGTGCCAGCTCGGGTCAGTCCTCATCCTACGAGCAGTACTTC. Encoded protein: CASSGQSSSYEQYF.

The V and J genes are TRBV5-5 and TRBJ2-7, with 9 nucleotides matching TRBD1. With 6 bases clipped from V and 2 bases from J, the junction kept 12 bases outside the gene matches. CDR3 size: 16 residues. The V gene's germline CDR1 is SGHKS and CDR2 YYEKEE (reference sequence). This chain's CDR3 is CASTKLAGQGPYEQYF. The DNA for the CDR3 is TGTGCCAGCACCAAATTGGCAGGACAGGGGCCCTACGAGCAGTACTTC.

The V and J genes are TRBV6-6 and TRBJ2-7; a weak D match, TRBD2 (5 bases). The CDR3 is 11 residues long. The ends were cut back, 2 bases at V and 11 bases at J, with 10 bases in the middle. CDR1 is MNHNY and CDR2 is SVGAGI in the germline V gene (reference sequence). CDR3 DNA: TGTGCCAGCAGTTACCGGCAGGAGGAGTACTTC. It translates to CASSYRQEEYF.

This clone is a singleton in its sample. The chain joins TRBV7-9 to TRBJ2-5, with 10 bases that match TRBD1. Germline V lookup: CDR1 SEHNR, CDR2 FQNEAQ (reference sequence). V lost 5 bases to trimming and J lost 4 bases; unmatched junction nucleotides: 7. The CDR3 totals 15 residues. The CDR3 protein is CASSPGTGDAETQYF. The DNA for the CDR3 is TGTGCCAGCAGCCCCGGGACAGGGGACGCAGAGACCCAGTACTTC. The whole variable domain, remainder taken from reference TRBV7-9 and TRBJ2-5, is DTGVSQNPRHKITKRGQNVTFRCDPISEHNRLYWYRQTLGQGPEFLTYFQNEAQLEKSRLLSDRFSAERPKGSFSTLEIQRTEQGDSAMYLCASSPGTGDAETQYFGPGTRLLVL.

CDR3 in DNA: TGCGCCAGCAGCCAAGGAAGAGCCTACGAGCAGTACTTC. Translation: CASSQGRAYEQYF. The chain uses TRBV4-3 and TRBJ2-5; unclear D gene. The DNA end lines up better with TRBJ2-7; the J call may be wrong. The CDR3 has 13 amino acids. The germline gives CDR1 LGHNA, CDR2 YSLEER.